These 27 T cell receptor beta chains share one sample of origin, sequenced in a study of T cell responses to AZD1222 COVID-19 vaccine (dated by TCRdb to the early 2020s). The library was prepared using the immunoSEQ multiplex PCR assay. The table comes from immuneACCESS by way of TCRdb, which keeps in-frame sequences with V and J called. Part of the clones is missing from these tables; in studies checked, under half for an unresolved V gene and the rest for unknown reasons. Across this sample there are approximately 90,000 clones, with over 80% seen only once. 7.5% of the sample goes to the ten largest clones. The sample's time point label is to be understood as: baseline before first vaccination. The sample here was peripheral blood, taken on day 0 of AZD1222 vaccination. The receptors shown here come from an adult in good health.

The V gene is TRBV28, the J gene TRBJ1-2; D not resolved. The CDR3 is 13 amino acids. V lost 3 bases to trimming and J lost 6 bases, with 11 bases between them. The germline gives CDR1 MDHEN, CDR2 SYDVKM. The CDR3 DNA reads as TGTGCCAGCAGTTTGGGCGGGAGGGATGGCTACACCTTC. Translating it yields CASSLGGRDGYTF.

V is TRBV19 and J is TRBJ2-2; D is perhaps TRBD1 (5 bases). The V gene's germline CDR1 is LNHDA and CDR2 SQIVND (reference sequence). V gave up 7 bases and J gave up 0 bases, with 12 bases separating them. The CDR3 spans 15 residues. CDR3 nucleotides: TGTGCCAGTATCTATAGGGGCGCGAACACCGGGGAGCTGTTTTTT. Translated: CASIYRGANTGELFF.

The J gene is TRBJ2-6, the V gene TRBV14; D ambiguous. The CDR3 is made up of 14 amino acids. From germline, CDR1 is SGHDN and CDR2 FVKESK. Trimming pared 4 bases from V and 3 bases from J, leaving 7 bases between. This CDR3 reads CASSPGGGANVLTF. DNA of the CDR3: TGTGCCAGCAGCCCGGGTGGTGGGGCCAACGTCCTGACTTTC.

The chain carries TRBV7-9 and TRBJ1-1; perhaps TRBD1 as D (6 bases). The CDR3 is 13 residues long. Germline V gene data show CDR1 as SEHNR and CDR2 as FQNEAQ (reference sequence). V lost 0 bases, J lost 11 bases, and 13 bases lay in between. CDR3 sequence (DNA): TGTGCCAGCAGCTTAGCGGCGCAGGGGATCGCTTTCTTT. Translating it yields CASSLAAQGIAFF.

V gene TRBV11-1 combines with J gene TRBJ2-5, with D maybe TRBD1 (5 bases). This CDR3 has 14 amino acids. Trimming shortened V by 1 base and J by 2 bases, and 8 bases separated the two germline ends. Germline V gene sequence: CDR1 SGHAT, CDR2 FQDESV (reference sequence). The CDR3 sequence: CASSLGQPQETQYF. For the CDR3, the DNA is TGTGCCAGCAGCTTAGGACAGCCACAAGAGACCCAGTACTTC. Together with reference TRBV11-1 and TRBJ2-5, the CDR3 gives the full variable domain: EAEVAQSPRYKITEKSQAVAFWCDPISGHATLYWYRQILGQGPELLVQFQDESVVDDSQLPKDRFSAERLKGVDSTLKIQPAELGDSAMYLCASSLGQPQETQYFGPGTRLLVL.

With regard to this clone: One junction end disagrees with the germline gene, perhaps due to a read error. This sequence joins TRBV19 and TRBJ1-1, with D unresolved. The CDR3 is 12 residues long. CDR1 LNHDA and CDR2 SQIVND come from the germline V gene (reference sequence). The CDR3 nucleotides read TGTGCCAGTAGTATTTCAATAACTGAAGCTTTTTTT. Translating gives CASSISITEAFF.

The chain is built from TRBV18 and TRBJ2-1, with 12 bases aligning to TRBD2. CDR1 KGHSH and CDR2 LQKENI come from the germline V gene. V lost 4 bases to trimming and J lost 11 bases; unmatched junction nucleotides: 12. CDR3 length: 16 residues. CDR3 nucleotides: TGTGCCAGCTCACTGCCTAGCGGGAGGGCCGGGAGGCAGCAGTTCTTC. This encodes CASSLPSGRAGRQQFF.

This clone was counted a single time. The V and J genes are TRBV5-1 and TRBJ2-2; 9 bases fit TRBD2. The CDR3 covers 17 residues. Trimming took 3 bases from V and 6 from J; bases not matched to a gene: 12. The germline V gene encodes CDR1 SGHRS and CDR2 YFSETQ. The CDR3 is CASSSGDGTSFSGELFF. For the CDR3, the DNA is TGCGCCAGCAGCTCGGGCGACGGGACTAGCTTCTCCGGGGAGCTGTTTTTT.

This clone occurred once. This chain connects TRBV2 to TRBJ1-1; D remains ambiguous. V was clipped by 5 bases and J by 6 bases, with 10 bases between them. Germline CDR1 and CDR2: SNHLY and FYNNEI. The CDR3 covers 12 residues. CDR3 nucleotide sequence: TGTGCCAGCAGTCCCAACCTTGCTGAAGCTTTCTTT. It encodes CASSPNLAEAFF.

The gene calls are TRBV2 and TRBJ2-7; D is undetermined. Germline V gives CDR1 SNHLY, CDR2 FYNNEI. The CDR3 contains 13 residues. The V end was cut by 2 bases, the J end by 5 bases, with 10 bases between. The CDR3 loop is CASSENLRDEQYF. CDR3 DNA: TGTGCCAGCAGTGAAAACCTCCGGGACGAGCAGTACTTC.

The chain employs TRBV9 and TRBJ1-3; D might be TRBD1 (6 bases). Germline CDR1 reads SGDLS; CDR2 reads YYNGEE. Trimming pared 3 bases from V and 2 bases from J, leaving 18 bases between. The CDR3 totals 17 residues. The CDR3 nucleotides read TGTGCCAGCAGCGCGTCGCCGGGACACCGGACTGGAAACACCATATATTTT. Translated, it gives CASSASPGHRTGNTIYF.

This chain uses TRBV7-8 with TRBJ1-1; TRBD1 agrees at 9 bases. Germline assignment: CDR1 SGHVS and CDR2 FQNEAQ. Losses at the gene ends were 1 base for V and 5 bases for J; bases not matched to a gene: 11. The CDR3 length is 17 residues. The CDR3 nucleotides read TGTGCCAGCAGCTTAGGGGGATTTGGGACAGGGCGGACTGAAGCTTTCTTT. Residues: CASSLGGFGTGRTEAFF.

This chain links TRBV7-2 with TRBJ2-4; D might be TRBD1 (7 bases). The germline V gene encodes CDR1 SGHTA and CDR2 FQGNSA. The V gene lost 5 bases and the J gene lost 8 bases, with 19 bases spanning the gap. The CDR3 loop spans 15 amino acids. CDR3 loop: CASSTRGLGGHIQYF. CDR3 DNA: TGTGCCAGCAGCACCCGGGGGTTAGGGGGCCACATTCAGTACTTC.

The rearrangement uses TRBV19 and TRBJ1-1, with a possible D match to TRBD1 (6 bases). Trimming removed 10 bases from V and 8 bases from J, with 26 bases in between. CDR3 length: 15 residues. Germline CDR1 reads LNHDA; CDR2 reads SQIVND (reference sequence). Written as DNA, the CDR3 is TGTGCCAATCTAACGGGGGCAGCACGCGATCCCGAAGCTTTCTTT. Translation gives CANLTGAARDPEAFF.

The V call is TRBV7-3, the J call TRBJ1-1, with D tentatively TRBD1 (5 bases). The CDR3 is 13 amino acids. The V gene's germline CDR1 is SGHTA and CDR2 FQGTGA. V lost 5 bases to trimming and J lost 0 bases, with 7 bases between them. Here the CDR3 reads CASSRDLNTEAFF. In nucleotides, the CDR3 is TGTGCCAGCAGCCGGGACTTGAACACTGAAGCTTTCTTT.

This clone has only a few counts. The V call is TRBV10-1, the J call TRBJ2-5; 10 nucleotides line up with TRBD2. Losses at the gene ends were 4 bases for V and 6 bases for J; bases not matched to a gene: 2. Germline lookup yields CDR1 WNHNN and CDR2 SYGVQD (reference sequence). The CDR3 loop spans 13 amino acids. The DNA for the CDR3 is TGCGCCAGCAGTGCTAGCGGGAGTAAGACCCAGTACTTC. This encodes CASSASGSKTQYF.

The rearrangement links TRBV5-8 to TRBJ2-3; 10 bases fit TRBD1. The germline CDR1 and CDR2 sequences are SGHTS and YDEGEE. Unmatched junction bases numbered 6, after V lost 2 bases and J lost 6 bases. The length of the CDR3 is 15 residues. This CDR3 is CASSFGQGVRDTQYF. For the CDR3, the DNA is TGTGCCAGCAGCTTTGGACAGGGGGTCAGGGATACGCAGTATTTT.

The rearrangement joins TRBV5-1 to TRBJ2-1, with 8 bases that match TRBD1. J lost 6 bases, V lost 1 base, and 9 bases had no gene match. CDR1 is SGHRS, CDR2 YFSETQ, per germline. CDR3 size: 16 residues. The CDR3 coding sequence is TGCGCCAGCAGCTTGAGTTTCGGGACAGGTATCAATGAGCAGTTCTTC. Its translation: CASSLSFGTGINEQFF. The full variable domain, its missing parts supplied by reference TRBV5-1 and TRBJ2-1, is KAGVTQTPRYLIKTRGQQVTLSCSPISGHRSVSWYQQTPGQGLQFLFEYFSETQRNKGNFPGRFSGRQFSNSRSEMNVSTLELGDSALYLCASSLSFGTGINEQFFGPGTRLTVL.

As to this clone: Additional DNA sequences in this sample encode the identical CDR3. The chain couples TRBV12-3 or TRBV12-4 to TRBJ2-3; D gene uncertain. CDR3 length: 11 amino acids. Trimming pared 3 bases from V and 4 bases from J, leaving 2 bases between. CDR3 coding DNA: TGTGCCAGCAGTTTGGCAGATACGCAGTATTTT. The encoded protein is CASSLADTQYF.

The chain couples TRBV2 to TRBJ2-7, with 11 bases fitting TRBD2. The V segment lost 7 bases and the J segment 3 bases; nucleotides outside the gene matches: 5. CDR1 is SNHLY and CDR2 is FYNNEI in the germline V gene. The CDR3 is 14 residues long. CDR3 in DNA: TGTGCCAGCACCGGGACTAGCGGCAGCTACGAGCAGTACTTC. It codes for CASTGTSGSYEQYF.

The chain recombines TRBV15 with TRBJ1-3, with D unclear. The CDR3 extends over 15 amino acids. V was clipped by 1 base and J by 0 bases, with 7 bases between them. Germline V gene sequence: CDR1 LNHNV, CDR2 YYDKDF (reference sequence). The DNA for the CDR3 is TGTGCCACCAGCAGAGCCCGGGGCTCTGGAAACACCATATATTTT. As protein: CATSRARGSGNTIYF.

This chain uses TRBV4-1 with TRBJ2-3; D is perhaps TRBD2 (6 bases). Trimming left V 3 bases short and J 5 bases short, with 21 bases between. The CDR3 is made up of 17 amino acids. Germline assignment: CDR1 MGHRA and CDR2 YSYEKL. CDR3 nucleotide sequence: TGCGCCAGCAGCCACCCCATGGGGGGTTTCCCCCAAGATACGCAGTATTTT. Protein: CASSHPMGGFPQDTQYF.

This clone came up a few times. The genes are TRBV6-5 and TRBJ2-7, with D perhaps TRBD1 (6 bases). CDR3 length equals 15 residues. Germline CDR1 MNHEY, CDR2 SVGAGI. V lost 7 bases and J 0 bases, leaving 16 bases between the germline ends. The CDR3 sequence is CASKTVDSSSYEQYF. The DNA of the CDR3 is TGTGCCAGCAAAACCGTGGACAGTAGCTCCTACGAGCAGTACTTC.

The V call is TRBV7-2, the J call TRBJ1-1; TRBD1 aligns across 11 bases. Germline trimming cut 5 bases from V and 10 bases from J; bases unmatched to any gene: 6. The CDR3 is 13 residues long. Germline CDR1 and CDR2: SGHTA and FQGNSA. CDR3: CASSGRTGGSAFF. The CDR3 DNA follows: TGTGCCAGCAGCGGGCGGACAGGGGGCTCAGCTTTCTTT.

The chain carries TRBV5-1 and TRBJ2-1; no definite D call. Germline CDR1 and CDR2: SGHRS and YFSETQ. This CDR3 spans 15 amino acids. The ends were cut back, 6 bases at V and 3 bases at J, with 16 bases in the middle. Here the CDR3 reads CASNENSRIYNEQFF. DNA for the CDR3: TGCGCCAGCAACGAAAACAGTCGAATCTACAATGAGCAGTTCTTC.

This clone was seen just once. J is TRBJ1-3 and V is TRBV7-9; D remains unclear. From germline, CDR1 is SEHNR and CDR2 FQNEAQ (reference sequence). The CDR3 sequence is 17 residues long. V was trimmed by 3 bases and J by 0 bases, leaving 15 bases between them. CDR3 protein: CASSFRRELFSGNTIYF. CDR3 nucleotide sequence: TGTGCCAGCAGCTTCCGGCGGGAATTATTCTCTGGAAACACCATATATTTT. Complete variable domain (other parts from reference TRBV7-9 and TRBJ1-3): DTGVSQNPRHKITKRGQNVTFRCDPISEHNRLYWYRQTLGQGPEFLTYFQNEAQLEKSRLLSDRFSAERPKGSFSTLEIQRTEQGDSAMYLCASSFRRELFSGNTIYFGEGSWLTVV.

V and J are TRBV7-9 and TRBJ2-7; 7 positions agree with TRBD1. Trimming removed 5 bases from V and 7 bases from J; junction bases left unmatched: 5. CDR1 is SEHNR and CDR2 is FQNEAQ in the germline V gene (reference sequence). This CDR3 region has 12 residues. CDR3 sequence: CASSHQDREQYF. The CDR3 DNA reads as TGTGCCAGCAGCCACCAGGACAGGGAGCAGTACTTC. The variable domain in full, completed from reference TRBV7-9 and TRBJ2-7, reads DTGVSQNPRHKITKRGQNVTFRCDPISEHNRLYWYRQTLGQGPEFLTYFQNEAQLEKSRLLSDRFSAERPKGSFSTLEIQRTEQGDSAMYLCASSHQDREQYFGPGTRLTVT.